This T cell receptor (beta chain) was observed in a study of graft-versus-host responses after intestinal transplantation. About the research overall: Tacrolimus plus steroids were given to all recipients for 3 to 4 years, preceded by anti-thymocyte globulin induction.

Notes on this clone: Its specificity is not known.

Sequencing was performed with immunoSEQ multiplex PCR; in TCRdb, only in-frame clones are kept and a portion is missing. The table lists around 10,000 clones, about 91% of them singletons. The length of the CDR3 is 20 residues. Whole-study results and caveats: GvH clone levels peaked in circulation, and this peak was associated with early post-transplant HvG declines. GvH clonotypes were identified within recipient marrow, with a subset emerging first in ileum or blood.

J is TRBJ1-4 and V is TRBV21-1. TRBV21-1 counts as a pseudogene. Sequences were derived from PBMCs, sampled around nine weeks after transplant. The receptor was derived from a human patient who received an intestinal transplant, so some T cells may come from the graft donor. The CDR3 is CASSKERLGPKEHQNEKLFF. Written as DNA, the CDR3 is TGTGCCAGCAGCAAAGAAAGGTTGGGACCGAAAGAACACCAAAATGAAAAACTGTTTTTT.